Listed below are T cell receptor beta chains from one sample, sequenced in a study of blood T cell repertoires in COVID-19. The table came from immunoSEQ multiplex PCR; TCRdb's copy has only in-frame clones and leaves some out. The sample carries around 50,000 clones, roughly 83% recorded once. Material: peripheral blood. These receptors were taken from a human donor in a cohort sampled during active COVID-19. Both conserved end residues are part of each CDR3. D genes are given only for firm matches. Size tells how often a clone was seen (once, few, many) or the class of an expanded clone, and some rows leave it out.

D,V,J,size,CDR3,DNA
TRBD1,TRBV18,TRBJ2-7,NA,CASSPGQGASYEQYF,TGTGCCAGCTCCCCAGGACAGGGGGCGTCCTACGAGCAGTACTTC
NA,TRBV7-2,TRBJ2-2,once,CASSRGLPNTGELFF,TGTGCCAGCAGCCGGGGACTTCCGAACACCGGGGAGCTGTTTTTT
NA,TRBV7-2,TRBJ1-2,NA,CASSSTEVNGYTF,TGTGCCAGCAGTTCGACAGAGGTTAATGGCTACACCTTC
TRBD1,TRBV30,TRBJ1-1,NA,CAWIRDREGEAFF,TGTGCCTGGATTAGGGACAGGGAAGGAGAGGCTTTCTTT
TRBD2,TRBV11-1,TRBJ2-2,NA,CASSAFLAGNGGELFF,TGTGCCAGCAGCGCGTTCCTAGCGGGGAACGGCGGGGAGCTGTTTTTT
NA,TRBV6-2/TRBV6-3,TRBJ2-2,NA,CASSYSTEPEHRGAVF,TGTGCCAGCAGTTACTCGACTGAACCCGAACACCGGGGAGCTGTTTTT
TRBD1,TRBV18,TRBJ2-7,NA,CASSPVDRDHEQYF,TGTGCCAGCTCACCAGTGGACAGGGACCACGAGCAGTACTTC
TRBD1,TRBV5-6,TRBJ2-7,NA,CASSPGRDRYSYEQYF,TGTGCCAGCAGCCCGGGCCGGGACAGGTACTCCTACGAGCAGTACTTC
TRBD1,TRBV7-9,TRBJ2-3,NA,CASSPGQALKDTQYF,TGTGCCAGCAGCCCGGGACAGGCGCTCAAGGATACGCAGTATTTT
TRBD1,TRBV15,TRBJ2-6,NA,CATSRPGQGASGANVLTF,TGTGCCACCAGCAGACCGGGACAGGGGGCGTCGGGGGCCAACGTCCTGACTTTC
NA,TRBV4-1,TRBJ1-1,NA,CASSHSGALMSTEAFF,TGCGCCAGCAGCCATTCAGGGGCCTTAATGAGCACTGAAGCTTTCTTT
NA,TRBV15,TRBJ2-5,NA,CATSRNVDRQETQYF,TGTGCCACCAGCAGAAATGTGGACAGACAAGAGACCCAGTACTTC
TRBD1,TRBV6-5,TRBJ1-1,once,CASSSTGGSSEAFF,TGTGCCAGCAGTTCAACAGGGGGAAGTTCTGAAGCTTTCTTT
NA,TRBV6-5,TRBJ1-2,NA,CASSRDSRYGYTF,TGTGCCAGCAGCCGGGACTCCCGCTATGGCTACACCTTC
NA,TRBV28,TRBJ1-4,few,CASSFGKGQKLFF,TGTGCCAGCAGTTTTGGTAAGGGGCAAAAACTGTTTTTT
TRBD1,TRBV5-1,TRBJ2-5,once,CASSPGQGGKETQYF,TGCGCCAGCAGCCCGGGACAGGGGGGGAAAGAGACCCAGTACTTC
NA,TRBV5-1,TRBJ1-1,NA,CASSLDPQGQNTEAFF,TGCGCCAGCAGCTTGGACCCCCAGGGGCAGAACACTGAAGCTTTCTTT
TRBD2,TRBV3-1/TRBV3-2,TRBJ2-1,NA,CARRGTSGVWRVNEQFF,TGTGCCCGAAGGGGGACTAGCGGGGTTTGGAGGGTCAATGAGCAGTTCTTC
NA,TRBV29-1,TRBJ1-1,NA,CSVAPQLNTEAFF,TGCAGCGTTGCCCCACAATTGAACACTGAAGCTTTCTTT
TRBD1,TRBV28,TRBJ1-2,medium-sized,CASSLAGRTGAPYGYTF,TGTGCCAGCAGTTTGGCCGGGAGGACAGGGGCGCCCTATGGCTACACCTTC
TRBD1,TRBV2,TRBJ2-7,NA,CASRIKLRDSQDEQYF,TGTGCCAGCAGGATCAAACTCCGGGACAGTCAGGACGAGCAGTACTTC
NA,TRBV5-1,TRBJ2-3,NA,CASSSQQGPDTQYF,TGCGCCAGCAGCTCCCAGCAGGGCCCAGATACGCAGTATTTT
TRBD2,TRBV5-1,TRBJ2-7,few,CASSLAGALYEQYF,TGCGCCAGCAGCTTAGCGGGGGCCCTCTACGAGCAGTACTTC
TRBD1,TRBV3-1/TRBV3-2,TRBJ2-4,NA,CASSQRQGMNIQYF,TGTGCCAGCAGCCAAAGACAGGGGATGAACATTCAGTACTTC
NA,TRBV4-3,TRBJ1-5,NA,CASSPTAHSNQPQHF,TGCGCCAGCAGCCCAACAGCCCATAGCAATCAGCCCCAGCATTTT
TRBD1,TRBV6-4,TRBJ1-2,NA,CASSVTPQAGTGVSGYTF,TGTGCCAGCAGTGTCACTCCCCAAGCCGGGACAGGGGTTAGTGGCTACACCTTC
NA,TRBV6-5,TRBJ1-1,NA,CATSREEANTEAFF,TGTGCCACCAGCAGGGAGGAGGCGAACACTGAAGCTTTCTTT
NA,TRBV5-6,TRBJ2-2,NA,CASSFRGPGELFF,TGTGCCAGCAGCTTCAGAGGGCCCGGGGAGCTGTTTTTT
NA,TRBV6-2/TRBV6-3,TRBJ2-7,NA,CASSYSRGNTYEQYF,TGTGCCAGCAGTTACAGTAGGGGGAATACCTACGAGCAGTACTTC
NA,TRBV30,TRBJ1-2,NA,CACPNGPHGNGYTF,TGTGCCTGTCCCAACGGCCCGCACGGGAATGGCTACACCTTC
NA,TRBV4-3,TRBJ1-1,NA,CASSQVRGMNAEAFF,TGCGCCAGCAGCCAAGTTCGGGGAATGAACGCTGAAGCTTTCTTT
TRBD1,TRBV23-1,TRBJ2-7,once,CASGTGIYEQYF,TGCGCCAGCGGGACAGGAATATACGAGCAGTACTTC
TRBD1,TRBV6-6,TRBJ2-5,NA,CASSLTDRGRWGQETQYF,TGTGCCAGCAGTCTCACGGACAGGGGGAGGTGGGGTCAAGAGACCCAGTACTTC
TRBD2,TRBV19,TRBJ2-2,NA,CASSRGGAGTGELFF,TGTGCCAGTAGTCGGGGGGGAGCGGGAACCGGGGAGCTGTTTTTT
TRBD2,TRBV6-1,TRBJ2-1,NA,CASSEKAGGRYEQFF,TGTGCCAGCAGTGAAAAGGCGGGGGGGCGTTATGAGCAGTTCTTC
TRBD1,TRBV7-7,TRBJ2-2,NA,CASSRPGQRAGELFF,TGTGCCAGCAGCCGACCGGGACAGAGGGCCGGGGAGCTGTTTTTT
TRBD1,TRBV7-2,TRBJ2-1,many,CASSATTGITGDEQFF,TGTGCCAGCAGCGCGACGACAGGGATTACAGGCGATGAGCAGTTCTTC
NA,TRBV7-2,TRBJ2-1,NA,CASSLSHVYNEQFF,TGTGCCAGCAGTCTTAGCCACGTTTACAATGAGCAGTTCTTC
TRBD1,TRBV7-8,TRBJ1-3,NA,CASSLPGQGGNTIYF,TGTGCCAGCAGCTTACCGGGACAGGGAGGAAACACCATATATTTT
NA,TRBV7-3,TRBJ2-1,once,CASSLTKQHNEQFF,TGTGCCAGCAGCTTAACAAAACAGCACAATGAGCAGTTCTTC
NA,TRBV5-1,TRBJ1-1,once,CASRFQENTEAFF,TGCGCCAGCAGGTTCCAGGAAAACACTGAAGCTTTCTTT
TRBD1,TRBV6-2/TRBV6-3,TRBJ1-2,NA,CASSTTGTAIFYGYTF,TGTGCCAGCAGTACGACGGGGACAGCCATCTTCTATGGCTACACCTTC
NA,TRBV7-9,TRBJ2-7,NA,CASSRDEGEQYF,TGTGCCAGCAGTCGAGACGAGGGAGAGCAGTACTTC
NA,TRBV28,TRBJ2-7,NA,CASRGVSPYEQYF,TGTGCCAGCAGAGGAGTCTCCCCCTACGAGCAGTACTTC
TRBD2,TRBV7-2,TRBJ2-3,NA,CASSLTSGGLSTDTQYF,TGTGCCAGCAGCTTAACTAGCGGGGGGCTTAGCACAGATACGCAGTATTTT
NA,TRBV28,TRBJ1-1,NA,CASKRGDLNTEAFF,TGTGCCAGCAAGCGGGGGGACTTGAACACTGAAGCTTTCTTT
NA,TRBV6-5,TRBJ1-3,NA,CASTTGNGNTIYF,TGTGCCAGCACTACAGGGAATGGAAACACCATATATTTT
TRBD1,TRBV24-1,TRBJ2-3,NA,CATSDPASGTGSQYF,TGTGCCACCAGTGATCCCGCCTCGGGGACAGGGTCGCAGTATTTT
NA,TRBV9,TRBJ1-2,few,CASSVDLGAGYTF,TGTGCCAGCAGCGTAGATCTGGGGGCCGGCTACACCTTC